The clone carrying this T cell receptor beta chain was observed a handful of times. Antigen specificity is unknown. One entry per CDR3 protein, called by TCRdb with MiXCR from the reads. The table lists 640,000 or so distinct CDR3 sequences, around a third of them singletons, with 15% to 20% in the top ten. The sample is drawn from a study of T cell repertoires in cytomegalovirus infection. Study-level points and caveats: CMV carriers with the relevant HLA were identified by cumulative public TCR beta family frequency.

The ends lost 4 bases at V and 1 base at J; junction bases unmatched: 4. Germline CDR1 is MNHNY and CDR2 is SVGAGI (reference sequence). This CDR3 comprises 16 residues. The chain combines TRBV6-6 with TRBJ2-2, with 9 bases fitting TRBD2. This specimen was cultured PBMCs, taken from culture after CMV antigen stimulation. This TCR was recovered from a human donor in good health (CMV status not recorded). Some clones in this sample may be carry-over from other donors' samples. The CDR3 is CASSSPAGGNTGELFF. The CDR3 coding sequence is TGTGCCAGCAGTTCCCCAGCGGGGGGGAACACCGGGGAGCTGTTTTTT.